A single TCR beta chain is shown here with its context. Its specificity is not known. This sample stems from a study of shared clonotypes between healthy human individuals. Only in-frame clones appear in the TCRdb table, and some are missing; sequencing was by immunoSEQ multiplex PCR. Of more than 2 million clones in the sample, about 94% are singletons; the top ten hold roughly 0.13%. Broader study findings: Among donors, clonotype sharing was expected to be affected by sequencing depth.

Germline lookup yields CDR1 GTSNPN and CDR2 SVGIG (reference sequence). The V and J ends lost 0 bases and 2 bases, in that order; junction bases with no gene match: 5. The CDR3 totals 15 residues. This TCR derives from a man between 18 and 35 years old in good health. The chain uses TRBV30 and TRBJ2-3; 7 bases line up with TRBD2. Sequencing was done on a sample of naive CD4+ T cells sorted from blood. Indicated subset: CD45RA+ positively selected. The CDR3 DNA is TGTGCCTGGAGTGTGGCTAGCGGAATCACAGATACGCAGTATTTT. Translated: CAWSVASGITDTQYF.